Each of the 26 T cell receptor beta chains below was sequenced from the same sample in a study of T cell responses to AZD1222 COVID-19 vaccine. Assay used: immunoSEQ multiplex PCR; TCRdb lists only in-frame clones, some missing. The table includes 100,000 to 150,000 clones, approximately 85% detected once. The sample here was peripheral blood, taken on day 0 of AZD1222 vaccination. The receptors stem from an adult in good health.

V is TRBV7-2 and J is TRBJ1-1, with a weak D call TRBD1 (5 bases). CDR3 length: 16 amino acids. From germline, CDR1 is SGHTA and CDR2 FQGNSA. V was shortened by 1 base and J by 1 base, with 13 bases between the two germline ends. The CDR3 protein is CASSLGSMTANTEAFF. CDR3 in DNA: TGTGCCAGCAGCTTAGGCAGTATGACAGCGAACACTGAAGCTTTCTTT.

CDR3 in amino acids: CASSQPANYNQPQHF. Written as DNA, the CDR3 is TGCGCCAGCAGCCAGCCTGCTAATTACAATCAGCCCCAGCATTTT. The rearrangement uses TRBV4-1 and TRBJ1-5; D call uncertain. This CDR3 comprises 15 residues. CDR1 and CDR2 (germline): MGHRA, YSYEKL. The germline V and J ends were trimmed by 3 bases and 3 bases, with 12 bases remaining between them.

The gene calls are TRBV6-1 and TRBJ2-7; TRBD2 agrees at 9 bases. With 0 bases clipped from V and 3 bases from J, the junction kept 6 bases outside the gene matches. The CDR3 totals 16 residues. Germline CDR1 is MNHNS and CDR2 is SASEGT. CDR3 sequence (DNA): TGTGCCAGCAGTGAAGCGCTAGCGGGGCCTAACTACGAGCAGTACTTC. This sequence encodes CASSEALAGPNYEQYF.

The chain employs TRBV24-1 and TRBJ2-5, with D tentatively TRBD1 or TRBD2 (5 bases each). Trimming removed 5 bases at V and 5 bases at J, with 23 bases between. In germline, CDR1 is KGHDR, CDR2 SFDVKD. This CDR3 comprises 17 residues. The CDR3 DNA sequence: TGTGCCACCAGTGGGTCCCTGGGGACCCCGATAGGGGAGACCCAGTACTTC. Translating gives CATSGSLGTPIGETQYF.

V is TRBV27 and J is TRBJ1-5, with D perhaps matching TRBD1 (5 bases). V dropped 6 bases and J dropped 7 bases, with 22 bases sitting between them. The length of the CDR3 is 16 residues. Germline V gene lookup returns CDR1 MNHEY and CDR2 SMNVEV (reference sequence). The DNA of the CDR3 is TGTGCCAGCAGAAGATCATCGGGACCTCGTGGGCAGCCCCAGCATTTT. It is translated as CASRRSSGPRGQPQHF.

The rearrangement uses TRBV10-2 and TRBJ1-2; 10 bases are a match to TRBD1. CDR1 WSHSY and CDR2 SAAADI come from the germline V gene. V lost 6 bases to trimming and J lost 6 bases; unmatched junction nucleotides: 7. This CDR3 comprises 14 residues. The CDR3 DNA reads TGCGCCAGCAGACCTGACAGGGGGCACCATGGCTACACCTTC. Protein product: CASRPDRGHHGYTF.

The chain is built from TRBV4-1 and TRBJ2-7, with D perhaps TRBD1 or TRBD2 (5 bases each). The CDR3 totals 14 residues. Trimming removed 1 base at V and 3 bases at J, with 10 bases between. CDR1 is MGHRA and CDR2 is YSYEKL in the germline V gene. Here the CDR3 reads CASSQVGEYYEQYF. CDR3 sequence (DNA): TGCGCCAGCAGCCAAGTGGGGGAATACTACGAGCAGTACTTC.

V and J are TRBV6-6 and TRBJ2-3; maybe TRBD1 (5 bases). V was pared by 0 bases and J by 6 bases, with 10 bases between. The germline V gene encodes CDR1 MNHNY and CDR2 SVGAGI (reference sequence). The CDR3 has 14 amino acids. In nucleotides, the CDR3 is TGTGCCAGCAGTTACTCGACAGCAATGGATACGCAGTATTTT. Amino acid sequence: CASSYSTAMDTQYF.

Only one count was recorded for this clone. A much larger clone differs from this one at a single base, so this may be a read error. The CDR3 bases are TGTGCCAGCAGCCGAGGGACAGATTATGGCTACACCTTC. Translating gives CASSRGTDYGYTF. This chain connects TRBV7-2 to TRBJ1-2; TRBD1 agrees at 7 bases. With V trimmed by 5 bases and J by 5 bases, 5 bases remained unmatched. The CDR3 spans 13 residues. In germline, CDR1 is SGHTA, CDR2 FQGNSA.

This sequence joins TRBV5-1 and TRBJ1-2, with D perhaps TRBD1 (5 bases). Germline values: CDR1 SGHRS, CDR2 YFSETQ. Trimming shortened V by 4 bases and J by 4 bases, and 14 bases separated the two germline ends. CDR3 length equals 14 residues. CDR3 amino acids: CASSPDRGGYGYTF. CDR3 bases: TGCGCCAGCAGCCCGGACCGGGGGGGCTATGGCTACACCTTC.

V and J are TRBV15 and TRBJ1-1; 7 bases match TRBD1. V lost 0 bases, J lost 1 base, and 8 bases stayed unmatched. The CDR3 length is 17 residues. Germline CDR1 and CDR2: LNHNV and YYDKDF (reference sequence). The CDR3 region has the DNA TGTGCCACCAGCAGAGATCTAACCAACAGGGGGAACACTGAAGCTTTCTTT. It encodes CATSRDLTNRGNTEAFF.

In nucleotides, the CDR3 is TGTGCCAGCAGCTTGGGGCCGGGACAGGGATTCGAGCAGTACTTC. This codes for CASSLGPGQGFEQYF. The V call is TRBV5-5, the J call TRBJ2-7; 9 positions agree with TRBD1. The CDR3 runs to 15 residues. The germline V gene encodes CDR1 SGHKS and CDR2 YYEKEE (reference sequence). With 0 bases clipped from V and 6 bases from J, the junction kept 7 bases outside the gene matches.

DNA for the CDR3: TGTGCCAGCAGCCTTGGACAGAGGGACACTGAAGCTTTCTTT. Its protein product is CASSLGQRDTEAFF. V usage is TRBV3-1 (or the pseudogene TRBV3-2) and J usage is TRBJ1-1; D is possibly TRBD1 (6 bases). Germline V gene lookup returns CDR1 LGHDT and CDR2 YNNKEL (reference sequence). Trimming took off 4 bases at V and 3 bases at J, with 12 bases between the two ends. The CDR3 spans 14 residues.

This sequence joins TRBV19 and TRBJ1-2, with no clear D. The length of the CDR3 is 16 residues. Trimming shortened V by 4 bases and J by 6 bases, and 21 bases separated the two germline ends. CDR1 is LNHDA and CDR2 is SQIVND in the germline V gene (reference sequence). DNA for the CDR3: TGTGCCAGTAGTACGGACGGGAGGGCCGGGCGCGATGGCTACACCTTC. This sequence encodes CASSTDGRAGRDGYTF. Supplemented by reference TRBV19 and TRBJ1-2, the full variable domain reads DGGITQSPKYLFRKEGQNVTLSCEQNLNHDAMYWYRQDPGQGLRLIYYSQIVNDFQKGDIAEGYSVSREKKESFPLTVTSAQKNPTAFYLCASSTDGRAGRDGYTFGSGTRLTVV.

V gene TRBV7-6 combines with J gene TRBJ2-3, with TRBD2 matching 7 bases. V gave up 2 bases and J gave up 1 base; unmatched junction bases: 6. CDR1 is SGHVS and CDR2 is FNYEAQ in the germline V gene. The CDR3 loop spans 16 amino acids. The CDR3 sequence: CASSLQLAHGTDTQYF. The DNA of the CDR3 is TGTGCCAGCAGCTTACAACTAGCGCACGGCACAGATACGCAGTATTTT.

V usage is TRBV6-2 or TRBV6-3 and J usage is TRBJ2-5; D may correspond to TRBD1 or TRBD2 (6 bases each). Germline loops: CDR1 MNHEY, CDR2 SVGEGT. This CDR3 comprises 13 residues. V lost 3 bases and J 5 bases, leaving 10 bases between the germline ends. As DNA, the CDR3 is TGTGCCAGCAGTTATGGGGGGCTGGAGACCCAGTACTTC. It codes for CASSYGGLETQYF.

The rearrangement joins TRBV15 to TRBJ2-7; D is unresolved. The ends were cut back, 0 bases at V and 0 bases at J, with 9 bases in the middle. The CDR3 has 15 residues. Germline V gene data show CDR1 as LNHNV and CDR2 as YYDKDF (reference sequence). The CDR3 loop is CATSRDLGSSYEQYF. The CDR3 nucleotides are TGTGCCACCAGCAGAGATCTGGGTTCCTCCTACGAGCAGTACTTC.

This chain links TRBV7-2 with TRBJ2-7; D not resolved. The length of the CDR3 is 15 residues. The germline CDR1 and CDR2 sequences are SGHTA and FQGNSA. Trimming cost V 2 bases and J 3 bases, with 14 bases left between them. The CDR3 reads CASSLRLGGNYEQYF. CDR3 sequence (DNA): TGTGCCAGCAGCTTACGACTGGGTGGTAACTACGAGCAGTACTTC.

The chain couples TRBV3-1 (or the pseudogene TRBV3-2) to TRBJ2-7; D ambiguous. Per germline, CDR1 LGHDT and CDR2 YNNKEL (reference sequence). V was shortened by 8 bases and J by 0 bases, with 5 bases between the two germline ends. The CDR3 consists of 11 residues. CDR3 loop: CASRSSYEQYF. DNA of the CDR3: TGTGCCAGCCGAAGCTCCTACGAGCAGTACTTC.

The chain recombines TRBV11-2 with TRBJ1-2; 10 nucleotides line up with TRBD1. The CDR3 consists of 14 residues. The trim removed 4 bases at V and 6 bases at J, leaving 5 bases unmatched. The germline gives CDR1 SGHAT, CDR2 FQNNGV. The CDR3 protein is CASSWDRGTDGYTF. For the CDR3, the DNA is TGTGCCAGCAGCTGGGACAGGGGCACCGATGGCTACACCTTC.

This sequence joins TRBV6-5 and TRBJ1-5, with a tentative D call TRBD1 (5 bases). Germline CDR1 and CDR2: MNHEY and SVGAGI. This CDR3 spans 15 amino acids. V lost 4 bases and J lost 3, with 13 bases in between. The CDR3 sequence is CASSFPDGTNQPQHF. The CDR3 DNA reads TGTGCCAGCAGTTTTCCCGACGGGACCAATCAGCCCCAGCATTTT.

This rearrangement joins TRBV18 to TRBJ1-3; no clear D gene. The CDR3 has 16 amino acids. Germline-derived CDR1 and CDR2 are KGHSH and LQKENI. Trimming took off 4 bases at V and 0 bases at J, with 13 bases between the two ends. The CDR3 sequence is CASSREARGSGNTIYF. The CDR3 DNA follows: TGTGCCAGCTCACGGGAGGCGCGTGGCTCTGGAAACACCATATATTTT. Looking up the rest from reference TRBV18 and TRBJ1-3 gives the full variable domain: NAGVMQNPRHLVRRRGQEARLRCSPMKGHSHVYWYRQLPEEGLKFMVYLQKENIIDESGMPKERFSAEFPKEGPSILRIQQVVRGDSAAYFCASSREARGSGNTIYFGEGSWLTVV.

The chain is built from TRBV18 and TRBJ2-7, with TRBD2 matching 7 bases. Losses at the gene ends were 1 base for V and 2 bases for J; bases not matched to a gene: 2. The CDR3 has 14 residues. CDR1 is KGHSH and CDR2 is LQKENI in the germline V gene. The CDR3 bases are TGTGCCAGCTCACCACGGGGGGGAACCTACGAGCAGTACTTC. Translated: CASSPRGGTYEQYF.

This chain connects TRBV11-2 to TRBJ2-7, with TRBD2 matching 8 bases. This CDR3 has 16 amino acids. Germline trimming cut 4 bases from V and 0 bases from J; bases unmatched to any gene: 8. In germline, CDR1 is SGHAT, CDR2 FQNNGV. CDR3 sequence reads: CASSSGRGGSSYEQYF. The CDR3 DNA is TGTGCCAGCAGCTCCGGTCGGGGGGGAAGCTCCTACGAGCAGTACTTC.

This chain joins TRBV5-1 and TRBJ2-1; D is undetermined. V was trimmed by 0 bases and J by 1 base, leaving 5 bases between them. The CDR3 spans 14 residues. The germline gives CDR1 SGHRS, CDR2 YFSETQ. The CDR3 DNA is TGCGCCAGCAGCTTGGATACGTCCTACAATGAGCAGTTCTTC. Its protein product is CASSLDTSYNEQFF.

As for this clone: A junction end diverges from the germline sequence, so it may reflect a read error. This chain uses TRBV12-3 or TRBV12-4 with TRBJ1-5; no definite D call. The length of the CDR3 is 12 residues. CDR3 in amino acids: CASSNKPGPGDF. CDR3 coding DNA: TGTGCCAGCAGTAATAAACCAGGTCCCGGAGATTTT.